Below are 17 T cell receptor beta chains sequenced from a single sample in a study of T cells in severe cutaneous drug reactions (dated by TCRdb to about 2019). TCRdb names Illumina MiSeq as the instrument used. For both bulk and single-cell sequencing, libraries were prepared with the iRepertoire multiplex PCR system and TCR subtype-specific primers. TCRdb reprocessed the reads; each CDR3 protein sequence makes one entry, and DNA is unavailable. The sample's table covers around 20,000 distinct CDR3 sequences. The ten largest clones capture under 8.5% of the sample. Sequenced donors were patients with carbamazepine-induced Stevens-Johnson syndrome or toxic epidermal necrolysis (CBZ-SJS/TEN). The sequencing input was PBMCs. These receptors were taken from a human donor with toxic epidermal necrolysis, a severe cutaneous drug reaction.

The rearrangement links TRBV4-3 to TRBJ2-1. From germline, CDR1 is LGHNA and CDR2 YSLEER. The length of the CDR3 is 15 residues. The CDR3 loop is CASSQVANAYNEQFF.

The chain combines TRBV4-1 with TRBJ2-7; with no DNA, the TCRdb D assignment of TRBD2 cannot be verified. The germline V gene has CDR1 MGHRA and CDR2 YSYEKL. This CDR3 comprises 15 residues. The CDR3 sequence is CASSRLAGEGYEQYF.

V gene TRBV6-6 combines with J gene TRBJ2-1; TCRdb outputs TRBD2, but without DNA this stays unchecked. Germline V CDR1 and CDR2: MNHNY, SVGAGI (reference sequence). This CDR3 has 16 amino acids. This CDR3 reads CASTIRGGSGDNEQFF.

The CDR3: CASSVGTGVSEQYF. This rearrangement joins TRBV5-6 to TRBJ2-7; TCRdb names TRBD1, which stays unverified in the absence of DNA. CDR1 is SGHDT, CDR2 YYEEEE, per germline. The CDR3 runs 14 residues.

The chain couples TRBV5-4 to TRBJ2-5; TCRdb outputs TRBD2, but without DNA this stays unchecked. This CDR3 is 15 amino acids long. CDR1 and CDR2 from the germline V gene are SGHNT and YYREEE (reference sequence). The CDR3 sequence: CASSRAGGTQETQYF.

The chain combines TRBV7-2 with TRBJ2-3; without DNA, the TCRdb call of TRBD2 cannot be checked. The CDR3 has 16 residues. Looked up from germline, CDR1 is SGHTA and CDR2 is FQGNSA. The CDR3 loop is CASSLSGRAGGSTQYF.

The V and J genes are TRBV4-1 and TRBJ1-2. Germline CDR1 and CDR2: MGHRA and YSYEKL. This CDR3 has 15 amino acids. The chain's CDR3 is CASSQEGRGNRGYTF.

V and J are TRBV25-1 and TRBJ1-1; TCRdb's assignment of TRBD1 cannot be checked, as there is no DNA. In germline, CDR1 is MGHDK, CDR2 SYGVNS. The CDR3 runs to 14 residues. The CDR3 protein is CASRAQGLNTEAFF.

The V gene is TRBV10-2, the J gene TRBJ1-6. This CDR3 has 12 residues. CDR1 is WSHSY, CDR2 SAAADI, per germline. The CDR3 is CASRPDNSPLHF.

The rearrangement links TRBV5-1 to TRBJ2-5; there is no DNA to check the TCRdb D call of TRBD2. The germline CDR1 and CDR2 sequences are SGHRS and YFSETQ. The CDR3 is made up of 18 amino acids. CDR3 amino acids: CASSLAMTSGRTQETQYF.

The V and J genes are TRBV20-1 and TRBJ2-4; checking the TCRdb D call of TRBD2 is not possible without DNA. CDR3 length equals 17 residues. CDR1 and CDR2 (germline): DFQATT, SNEGSKA (reference sequence). CDR3 in amino acids: CSARDGRERGAKNIQYF.

The genes are TRBV2 and TRBJ2-1; TCRdb lists TRBD2, though no DNA is available to test this call. CDR1 is SNHLY and CDR2 is FYNNEI in the germline V gene. This CDR3 has 17 amino acids. This chain's CDR3 is CASSALRAVFRENEQFF.

The chain recombines TRBV28 with TRBJ2-3; TCRdb calls TRBD2, which cannot be checked without DNA. The germline V gene has CDR1 MDHEN and CDR2 SYDVKM. The CDR3 is 18 amino acids. CDR3 residues: CASSSGTSGRRYTDTQYF.

The CDR3: CASSVAGYVTEAFF. The chain has TRBV28 and TRBJ1-1; the D call of TRBD1 rests on TCRdb alone, since no DNA is present to check it. Germline V gives CDR1 MDHEN, CDR2 SYDVKM. The CDR3 sequence is 14 residues long.

V and J are TRBV27 and TRBJ2-1; as DNA is missing, the TRBD1 call by TCRdb cannot be tested. The germline V gene encodes CDR1 MNHEY and CDR2 SMNVEV (reference sequence). CDR3 length: 12 amino acids. The CDR3 sequence is CASSIRGNEQFF.

The chain links TRBV24-1 to TRBJ2-3. The CDR3 covers 14 residues. Germline CDR1 and CDR2: KGHDR and SFDVKD. The CDR3 sequence: CATSDRGRADTQYF.

Judged by frequency, this clonotype is medium-sized. The rearrangement uses TRBV2 and TRBJ2-1; TCRdb outputs TRBD2, but without DNA this stays unchecked. This CDR3 contains 14 residues. From germline, CDR1 is SNHLY and CDR2 FYNNEI. The CDR3 region is CASSAPAGDNEQFF.